This T cell receptor (beta chain) was identified during a study of blood T cells in healthy people across ages. Study in general: Roughly one uniquely barcoded beta molecule per two T cells was captured.

Whenever a sample was processed, at least 7 million PBMCs were isolated. About this clonotype itself: Its antigen remains unknown.

PCR was performed a second time for 7 to 11 cycles using a sample-barcoded 5' primer and a J-beta primer mix. Sequencing of every sample gave 2.5 million or more CDR3-containing paired-end reads. TCRdb fed the 5' RACE reads into MiXCR, producing one record per CDR3 protein. The sample holds hundreds of thousands of distinct CDR3 sequences, under 50% seen once. CDR1 is SGHRS, CDR2 YFSETQ, per germline. CDR3 length: 15 residues. The V end lost 0 bases, the J end lost 2 bases, and 12 bases lay between the germline ends. Points from the study as a whole: There were more naive CD4+ cells and higher diversity in long-lived donors than in aged donors.

This TCR came from a man aged 25 to 45 in good health. This chain joins TRBV5-1 and TRBJ2-7; D perhaps matches TRBD1 (5 bases). Sequenced sample: blood. The CDR3 sequence is CASSLVGHGAYEQYF. CDR3 DNA: TGCGCCAGCAGCTTGGTCGGACACGGAGCCTACGAGCAGTACTTC. The full variable domain, completed using reference TRBV5-1 and TRBJ2-7, is KAGVTQTPRYLIKTRGQQVTLSCSPISGHRSVSWYQQTPGQGLQFLFEYFSETQRNKGNFPGRFSGRQFSNSRSEMNVSTLELGDSALYLCASSLVGHGAYEQYFGPGTRLTVT.